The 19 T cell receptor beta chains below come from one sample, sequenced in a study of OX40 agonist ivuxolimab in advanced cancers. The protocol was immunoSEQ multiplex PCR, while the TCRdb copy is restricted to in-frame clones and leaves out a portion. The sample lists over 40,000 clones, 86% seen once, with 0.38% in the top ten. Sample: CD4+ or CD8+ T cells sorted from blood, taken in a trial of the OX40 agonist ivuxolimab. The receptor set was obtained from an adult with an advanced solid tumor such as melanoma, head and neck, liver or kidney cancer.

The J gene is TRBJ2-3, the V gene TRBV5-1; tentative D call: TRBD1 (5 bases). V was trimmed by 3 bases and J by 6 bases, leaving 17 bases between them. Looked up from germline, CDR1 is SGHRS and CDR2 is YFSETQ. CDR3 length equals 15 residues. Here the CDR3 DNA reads TGCGCCAGCAGCTCGACTCAGGGTGGCATCGATACGCAGTATTTT. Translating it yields CASSSTQGGIDTQYF.

This CDR3 reads CASSYALAGGYEQYF. The CDR3 nucleotides are TGTGCCAGCAGTTACGCCCTAGCGGGGGGATATGAGCAGTACTTC. V gene TRBV6-5 combines with J gene TRBJ2-7; 11 bases line up with TRBD2. Germline V gene sequence: CDR1 MNHEY, CDR2 SVGAGI. J was trimmed by 7 bases and V by 2 bases; bases with no gene match: 7. The length of the CDR3 is 15 residues.

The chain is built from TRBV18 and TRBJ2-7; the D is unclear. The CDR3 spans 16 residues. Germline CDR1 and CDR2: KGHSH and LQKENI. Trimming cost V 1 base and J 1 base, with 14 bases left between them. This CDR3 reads CASSPQPPDNSYEQYF. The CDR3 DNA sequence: TGTGCCAGCTCACCACAACCCCCCGATAATTCCTACGAGCAGTACTTC. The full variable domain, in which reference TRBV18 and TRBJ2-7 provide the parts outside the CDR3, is NAGVMQNPRHLVRRRGQEARLRCSPMKGHSHVYWYRQLPEEGLKFMVYLQKENIIDESGMPKERFSAEFPKEGPSILRIQQVVRGDSAAYFCASSPQPPDNSYEQYFGPGTRLTVT.

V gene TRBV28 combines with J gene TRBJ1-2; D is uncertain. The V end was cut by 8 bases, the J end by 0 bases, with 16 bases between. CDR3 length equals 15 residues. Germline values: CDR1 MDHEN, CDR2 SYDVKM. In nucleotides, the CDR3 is TGTGCCAGCTCCCTCGCAGGTTATCCTAACTATGGCTACACCTTC. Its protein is CASSLAGYPNYGYTF.

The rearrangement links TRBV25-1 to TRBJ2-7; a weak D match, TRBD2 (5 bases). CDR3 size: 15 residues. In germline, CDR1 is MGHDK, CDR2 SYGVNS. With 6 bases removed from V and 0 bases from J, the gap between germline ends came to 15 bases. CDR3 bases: TGTGCCAGCAGCCCCTGGAACCGGGGCTCCTACGAGCAGTACTTC. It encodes CASSPWNRGSYEQYF.

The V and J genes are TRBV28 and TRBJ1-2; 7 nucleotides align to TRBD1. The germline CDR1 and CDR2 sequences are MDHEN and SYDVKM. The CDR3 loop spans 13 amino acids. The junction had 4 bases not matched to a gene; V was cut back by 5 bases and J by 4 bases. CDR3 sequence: CASSQTGIYGYTF. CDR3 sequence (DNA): TGTGCCAGCAGTCAGACAGGGATCTATGGCTACACCTTC.

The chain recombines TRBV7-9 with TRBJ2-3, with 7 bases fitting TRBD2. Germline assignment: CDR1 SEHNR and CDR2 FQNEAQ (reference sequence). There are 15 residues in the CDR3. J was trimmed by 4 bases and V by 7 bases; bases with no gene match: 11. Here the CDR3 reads CASTSPGGSADTQYF. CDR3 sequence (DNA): TGTGCCAGCACCTCTCCTGGCGGGAGTGCAGATACGCAGTATTTT.

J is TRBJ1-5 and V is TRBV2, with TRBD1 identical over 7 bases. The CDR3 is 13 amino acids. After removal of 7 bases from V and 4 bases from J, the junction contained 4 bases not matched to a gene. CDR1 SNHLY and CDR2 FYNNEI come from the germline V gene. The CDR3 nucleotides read TGTGCCAGCACCCGGGACAGAAATCAGCCCCAGCATTTT. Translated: CASTRDRNQPQHF.

The CDR3 spells CASSGDRGLGYGYTF. DNA for the CDR3: TGTGCCAGCAGTGGGGACAGGGGGCTGGGCTATGGCTACACCTTC. The rearrangement joins TRBV2 to TRBJ1-2; TRBD1 agrees at 12 bases. This CDR3 spans 15 amino acids. Germline V gives CDR1 SNHLY, CDR2 FYNNEI. Unmatched junction bases numbered 4, after V lost 4 bases and J lost 4 bases.

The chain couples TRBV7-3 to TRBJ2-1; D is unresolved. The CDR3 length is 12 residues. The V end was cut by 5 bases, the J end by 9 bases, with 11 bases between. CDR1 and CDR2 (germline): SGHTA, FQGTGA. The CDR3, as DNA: TGTGCCAGCAGCCTACTCCCCGGTGAGCAGTTCTTC. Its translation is CASSLLPGEQFF.

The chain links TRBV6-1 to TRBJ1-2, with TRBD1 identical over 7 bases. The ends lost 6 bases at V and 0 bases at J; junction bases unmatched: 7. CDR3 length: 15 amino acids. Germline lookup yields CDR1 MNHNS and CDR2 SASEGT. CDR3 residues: CASSEGQPSNYGYTF. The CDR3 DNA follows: TGTGCCAGCAGCGAGGGACAGCCATCTAACTATGGCTACACCTTC.

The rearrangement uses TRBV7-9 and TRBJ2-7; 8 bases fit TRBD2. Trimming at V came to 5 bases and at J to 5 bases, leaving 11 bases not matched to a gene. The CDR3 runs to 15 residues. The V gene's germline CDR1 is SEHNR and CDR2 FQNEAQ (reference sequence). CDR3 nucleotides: TGTGCCAGCAGCCATATAGCGGGGTCCCTAGACGAGCAGTACTTC. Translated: CASSHIAGSLDEQYF.

Here the CDR3 DNA reads TGTGCCAGCAGGCTCGGACAGGGGCCCTACGAGCAGTACTTC. Translating gives CASRLGQGPYEQYF. This chain joins TRBV6-1 and TRBJ2-5; 9 bases are shared with TRBD1. TRBJ2-7 matches the DNA end more closely, so the J call is doubtful. In germline, CDR1 is MNHNS, CDR2 SASEGT. The CDR3 totals 14 residues.

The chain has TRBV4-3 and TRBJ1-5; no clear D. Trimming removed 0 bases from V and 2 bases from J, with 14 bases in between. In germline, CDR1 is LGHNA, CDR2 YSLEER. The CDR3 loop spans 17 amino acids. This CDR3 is CASSQDSGIGGNQPQHF. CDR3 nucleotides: TGCGCCAGCAGCCAAGATTCGGGGATCGGGGGCAATCAGCCCCAGCATTTT.

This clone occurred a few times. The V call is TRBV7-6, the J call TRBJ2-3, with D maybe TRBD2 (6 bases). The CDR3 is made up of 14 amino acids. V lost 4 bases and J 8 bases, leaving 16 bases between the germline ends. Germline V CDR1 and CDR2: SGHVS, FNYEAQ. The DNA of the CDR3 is TGTGCCAGCAGCTCGGGGGTCGGAGCGGTTACGCAGTATTTT. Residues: CASSSGVGAVTQYF.

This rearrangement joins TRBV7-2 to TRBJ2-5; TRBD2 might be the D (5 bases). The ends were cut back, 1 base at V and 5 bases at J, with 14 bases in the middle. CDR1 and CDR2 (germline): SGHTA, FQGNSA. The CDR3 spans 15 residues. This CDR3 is CASSLGPRVGETQYF. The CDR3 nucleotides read TGTGCCAGCAGCTTAGGCCCGCGGGTGGGTGAGACCCAGTACTTC.

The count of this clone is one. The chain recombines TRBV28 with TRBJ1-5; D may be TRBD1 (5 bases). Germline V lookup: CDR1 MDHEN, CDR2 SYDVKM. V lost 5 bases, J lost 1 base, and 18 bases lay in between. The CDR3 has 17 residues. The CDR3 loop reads CASSPPVGVQSNQPQHF. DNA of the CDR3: TGTGCCAGCAGTCCCCCCGTGGGGGTACAGAGCAATCAGCCCCAGCATTTT.

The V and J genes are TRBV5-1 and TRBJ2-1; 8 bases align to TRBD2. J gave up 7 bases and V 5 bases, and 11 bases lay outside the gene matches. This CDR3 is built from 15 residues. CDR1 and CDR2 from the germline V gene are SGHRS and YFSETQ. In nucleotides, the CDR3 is TGCGCCAGCAGTGGAAGCGGGAGCTTGGGGAATGAGCAGTTCTTC. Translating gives CASSGSGSLGNEQFF.

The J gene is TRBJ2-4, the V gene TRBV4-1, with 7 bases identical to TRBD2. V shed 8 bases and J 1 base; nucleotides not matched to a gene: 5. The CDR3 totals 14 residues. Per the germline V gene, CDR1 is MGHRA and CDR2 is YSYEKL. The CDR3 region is CASGGVGAKNIQYF. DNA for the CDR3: TGCGCCAGCGGGGGGGTGGGCGCCAAAAACATTCAGTACTTC.